The 19 T cell receptor beta chains reported below all come from one sample, sequenced in a study of T cells after yellow fever vaccination. TCRdb re-called the 5' RACE reads with MiXCR, one entry per CDR3 protein. The data contain 280,000 or so distinct CDR3 sequences, less than 9.5% of them seen just once; the ten biggest clones take up approximately 3.5%. The sequencing here drew on CD4+ T cells sorted from PBMCs, taken 5 days after the yellow fever booster vaccination. The receptor source for this set is a man between 18 and 29 years old who received the YFV17D yellow fever vaccine.

This clonotype was counted a few times. This chain uses TRBV25-1 with TRBJ1-5; D gene unclear. This CDR3 spans 16 amino acids. Germline V lookup: CDR1 MGHDK, CDR2 SYGVNS. V lost 3 bases to trimming and J lost 0 bases, with 12 bases between them. The CDR3 protein is CASSDLRSGSNQPQHF. CDR3 bases: TGTGCCAGCAGTGATCTCAGGTCCGGTAGCAATCAGCCCCAGCATTTT.

CDR3 DNA: TGTGCTAGTGGTTTGGTACAGACAGACCCTAGCAATCAGCCCCAGCATTTT. This sequence encodes CASGLVQTDPSNQPQHF. The chain combines TRBV12-5 with TRBJ1-5; a possible D gene is TRBD1 (5 bases). The CDR3 sequence is 17 residues long. V lost 0 bases and J lost 0, with 12 bases in between. Germline-derived CDR1 and CDR2 are LGHNT and FRNRAP.

In its sample, this clonotype was seen many times. The genes are TRBV7-2 and TRBJ2-1; D may be TRBD1 or TRBD2 (5 bases each). CDR1 and CDR2 (germline): SGHTA, FQGNSA. The CDR3 has 18 residues. Trimming removed 3 bases at V and 4 bases at J, with 22 bases between. The CDR3 sequence: CASSFPLRRTGPYNEQFF. The CDR3 DNA sequence: TGTGCCAGCAGCTTTCCACTCCGCCGAACGGGGCCATACAATGAGCAGTTCTTC.

This clonotype was seen at least ten times. The V and J genes are TRBV27 and TRBJ1-6; D remains unclear. CDR3 length equals 15 residues. Trimming pared 1 base from V and 8 bases from J, leaving 12 bases between. Germline V gene sequence: CDR1 MNHEY, CDR2 SMNVEV (reference sequence). The CDR3 region has the DNA TGTGCCAGCAGTTTATTGCACGATACTTATTCACCCCTCCACTTT. As protein: CASSLLHDTYSPLHF.

This clonotype was observed at least ten times. V gene TRBV28 combines with J gene TRBJ2-2; tentatively, D is TRBD2 (7 bases). Trimming removed 4 bases from V and 2 bases from J, with 11 bases in between. The CDR3 spans 15 residues. Germline values: CDR1 MDHEN, CDR2 SYDVKM. The CDR3 sequence is CASSSPGGNTGELFF. The CDR3 DNA reads TGTGCCAGCAGTTCCCCGGGGGGCAACACCGGGGAGCTGTTTTTT.

The chain couples TRBV9 to TRBJ2-3; TRBD2 matches 7 bases. The V and J ends lost 3 bases and 3 bases, in that order; junction bases with no gene match: 4. CDR3 length: 14 residues. Germline CDR1 and CDR2: SGDLS and YYNGEE. The CDR3 here is CASSAPGGTDTQYF. DNA for the CDR3: TGTGCCAGCAGCGCACCCGGGGGGACAGATACGCAGTATTTT.

The chain carries TRBV4-1 and TRBJ2-7; the D gene is possibly TRBD2 (7 bases). Trimming removed 0 bases at V and 4 bases at J, with 13 bases between. The CDR3 is made up of 15 amino acids. The V gene's germline CDR1 is MGHRA and CDR2 YSYEKL. CDR3 coding DNA: TGCGCCAGCAGCCAAGACACCGCGGGGGCATACGAGCAGTACTTC. Its protein product is CASSQDTAGAYEQYF.

This clonotype was observed a few times. The rearrangement joins TRBV6-6 to TRBJ1-5; 7 bases match TRBD1. This CDR3 region has 16 residues. Unmatched junction bases numbered 8, after V lost 4 bases and J lost 2 bases. Germline CDR1 and CDR2: MNHNY and SVGAGI (reference sequence). DNA of the CDR3: TGTGCCAGCAGTTTAAGGGGACAGTATGGCAATCAGCCCCAGCATTTT. It is translated as CASSLRGQYGNQPQHF.

This clonotype came up a few times. The chain joins TRBV6-5 to TRBJ1-1, with D unresolved. With 7 bases removed from V and 3 bases from J, the gap between germline ends came to 9 bases. The CDR3 has 12 amino acids. Germline V gene data show CDR1 as MNHEY and CDR2 as SVGAGI. CDR3 sequence reads: CASTNGDTEAFF. The CDR3 bases are TGTGCCAGCACCAACGGGGACACTGAAGCTTTCTTT.

The chain couples TRBV18 to TRBJ2-1, with D perhaps matching TRBD2 (6 bases). This CDR3 has 15 residues. The germline V and J ends were trimmed by 3 bases and 2 bases, with 11 bases remaining between them. Germline-derived CDR1 and CDR2 are KGHSH and LQKENI. The CDR3 DNA follows: TGTGCCAGCTCACCGCCCGGGAGCACCTACAATGAGCAGTTCTTC. Translation: CASSPPGSTYNEQFF.

The genes are TRBV5-1 and TRBJ2-5; 7 positions agree with TRBD2. The CDR3 extends over 13 amino acids. The germline CDR1 and CDR2 sequences are SGHRS and YFSETQ. The junction had 5 bases not matched to a gene; V was cut back by 4 bases and J by 5 bases. CDR3 sequence: CASSRTRAETQYF. For the CDR3, the DNA is TGCGCCAGCAGCAGGACTAGGGCGGAGACCCAGTACTTC.

This chain connects TRBV28 to TRBJ1-2; 7 positions match TRBD1. The CDR3 runs to 16 residues. After removal of 4 bases from V and 6 bases from J, the junction contained 14 bases not matched to a gene. The germline gives CDR1 MDHEN, CDR2 SYDVKM. CDR3 sequence reads: CASSYPVSGQADGYTF. The CDR3 nucleotides read TGTGCCAGCAGTTATCCGGTTAGCGGACAGGCGGATGGCTACACCTTC.

This clonotype was seen repeatedly, ten times or more. The chain carries TRBV5-1 and TRBJ1-1, with TRBD1 matching over 7 bases. V was clipped by 0 bases and J by 7 bases; unmatched bases: 9. Germline V gene lookup returns CDR1 SGHRS and CDR2 YFSETQ. There are 15 residues in the CDR3. The CDR3 sequence is CASSLATGEDGEAFF. In DNA, the CDR3 is TGCGCCAGCAGCTTGGCCACAGGGGAAGATGGTGAAGCTTTCTTT.

The chain carries TRBV10-1 and TRBJ2-1, with TRBD2 matching 10 bases. CDR1 and CDR2 from the germline V gene are WNHNN and SYGVQD (reference sequence). This CDR3 region has 14 residues. Losses at the gene ends were 5 bases for V and 6 bases for J; bases not matched to a gene: 4. CDR3 sequence (DNA): TGCGCCAGCAGTAGCGGGGGGGCAGGCAATGAGCAGTTCTTC. Protein sequence: CASSSGGAGNEQFF.

This clonotype has a handful of counts. The chain joins TRBV6-2 or TRBV6-3 to TRBJ1-5; D is ambiguous. This CDR3 region has 14 residues. Per the germline V gene, CDR1 is MNHEY and CDR2 is SVGEGT. Trimming left V 5 bases short and J 2 bases short, with 10 bases between. The CDR3 nucleotides are TGTGCCAGCAGTGGTTCAATAGGCAATCAGCCCCAGCATTTT. It encodes CASSGSIGNQPQHF.

This clonotype turned up a few times. The CDR3 protein is CASSLAAGESNQPQHF. Here the CDR3 DNA reads TGTGCCAGCAGCTTGGCCGCAGGCGAGAGCAATCAGCCCCAGCATTTT. This chain connects TRBV5-4 to TRBJ1-5; D is undetermined. V was cut by 0 bases and J by 1 base, with 11 bases left in between. The CDR3 contains 16 residues. Germline values: CDR1 SGHNT, CDR2 YYREEE (reference sequence).

This clonotype was seen only a few times. The V call is TRBV5-1, the J call TRBJ2-7; no clear D. V was trimmed by 2 bases and J by 6 bases, leaving 9 bases between them. Germline assignment: CDR1 SGHRS and CDR2 YFSETQ. The CDR3 has 12 residues. The CDR3 DNA follows: TGCGCCAGCAGCTTAACGGGTAGCGAGCAGTACTTC. Protein: CASSLTGSEQYF.

V and J are TRBV5-1 and TRBJ1-5, with 8 nucleotides matching TRBD1. V shed 3 bases, J shed 3 bases, and the junction held 5 bases outside the gene matches. Per the germline V gene, CDR1 is SGHRS and CDR2 is YFSETQ. The CDR3 sequence is 15 residues long. This CDR3 is CASSSQGALNQPQHF. As DNA, the CDR3 is TGCGCCAGCAGCTCGCAGGGGGCCCTCAATCAGCCCCAGCATTTT.

For this clonotype: Compared with germline, one end of the junction differs, possibly owing to a read error. The V and J genes are TRBV6-2 or TRBV6-3 and TRBJ2-2; TRBD2 aligns across 7 bases. Germline V gives CDR1 MNHEY, CDR2 SVGEGT. This CDR3 is built from 14 residues. The CDR3: CASSYGDYRGELVF. The CDR3 DNA reads as TGTGCCAGCAGTTACGGGGACTACCGCGGGGAGCTGGTTTTT.